In this sample, the clone carrying this TCR beta chain turned up once. As yet, its antigen is unknown. The V and J ends lost 6 bases and 8 bases respectively, with 22 bases between them. Germline V CDR1 and CDR2: SNHLY, FYNNEI. CDR3 length: 15 residues. This entry belongs to a study of cytomegalovirus exposure and HLA in healthy donors. The study, taken as a whole, reports: A link between a missense DCLRE1C variant and TCR beta V- and J-gene trimming emerged from a later analysis.

At collection, donors were nominally healthy, but unrecorded immune exposures were probable. Vbeta (60) and Jbeta (13) primers were used in the PCR. Assay: immunoSEQ multiplex PCR; the TCRdb copy retains only in-frame clones and omits some. The repertoire consists of tens of thousands of clones, with roughly three quarters occurring once and the leading ten covering approximately 3.7%. This receptor was taken from a man younger than 40 in good health and CMV-seronegative. The J gene is TRBJ1-2, the V gene TRBV2, with D tentatively TRBD1 (6 bases). The sample was PBMCs. In DNA form, the CDR3 reads TGTGCCAGCAGCCCCACTACCCCAGGGGCGGTAGGCTACACCTTC. This codes for CASSPTTPGAVGYTF.